One sample yielded the 31 T cell receptor beta chains listed below, sequenced in a study of blood T cell repertoires in COVID-19. The table came from immunoSEQ multiplex PCR; TCRdb's copy has only in-frame clones and leaves some out. The top ten hold 0.45% to 0.65% of the sample, which has over 150,000 clones, approximately 90% seen once. The sequencing sample was made of peripheral blood. The receptors were sampled from a man aged 45-65 years with acute or convalescent COVID-19.

J is TRBJ2-2 and V is TRBV19; D remains unclear. With 5 bases removed from V and 2 bases from J, the gap between germline ends came to 9 bases. This CDR3 contains 14 residues. Germline-derived CDR1 and CDR2 are LNHDA and SQIVND (reference sequence). The CDR3 loop is CASSLAPNTGELFF. In DNA, the CDR3 is TGTGCCAGTAGTCTTGCGCCAAACACCGGGGAGCTGTTTTTT.

The genes are TRBV5-1 and TRBJ1-2; D unclear. The CDR3 is made up of 11 amino acids. Germline lookup yields CDR1 SGHRS and CDR2 YFSETQ. V was pared by 4 bases and J by 5 bases, with 6 bases between. CDR3 in amino acids: CASSGKYGYTF. The CDR3 DNA follows: TGCGCCAGCAGCGGCAAATATGGCTACACCTTC.

This chain joins TRBV5-8 and TRBJ2-7; TRBD1 is a possible D gene (5 bases). The CDR3 loop spans 13 amino acids. In germline, CDR1 is SGHTS, CDR2 YDEGEE. With 2 bases removed from V and 3 bases from J, the gap between germline ends came to 9 bases. CDR3 residues: CASSFPRGYEQYV. Written as DNA, the CDR3 is TGTGCCAGCAGCTTCCCTAGGGGCTACGAGCAGTACGTC.

The chain has TRBV18 and TRBJ1-2, with D possibly matching TRBD1 (5 bases). CDR1 is KGHSH and CDR2 is LQKENI in the germline V gene. CDR3 length: 13 residues. V lost 3 bases, J lost 7 bases, and 12 bases lay in between. The CDR3 DNA sequence: TGTGCCAGCTCACCCCAGGGAGGCCTTGGCTACACCTTC. Its protein is CASSPQGGLGYTF. Variable domain in full (rest from reference TRBV18 and TRBJ1-2): NAGVMQNPRHLVRRRGQEARLRCSPMKGHSHVYWYRQLPEEGLKFMVYLQKENIIDESGMPKERFSAEFPKEGPSILRIQQVVRGDSAAYFCASSPQGGLGYTFGSGTRLTVV.

The chain links TRBV7-6 to TRBJ2-6, with TRBD1 matching 8 bases. The V and J ends lost 3 bases and 2 bases, in that order; junction bases with no gene match: 6. The CDR3 length is 17 residues. Looked up from germline, CDR1 is SGHVS and CDR2 is FNYEAQ. CDR3 DNA sequence: TGTGCCAGCAGCTTGACCGCAGGGGGCACTGGGGCCAACGTCCTGACTTTC. Its protein is CASSLTAGGTGANVLTF.

V gene TRBV27 combines with J gene TRBJ2-7, with 7 bases matching TRBD1. Germline assignment: CDR1 MNHEY and CDR2 SMNVEV (reference sequence). J was trimmed by 2 bases and V by 4 bases; bases with no gene match: 5. CDR3 size: 14 residues. Here the CDR3 reads CASSSFGTAYEQYF. The CDR3 region has the DNA TGTGCCAGCAGTTCTTTCGGGACAGCCTACGAGCAGTACTTC.

This clone was recorded only once. CDR3 sequence reads: CASSSQTGGNYGYTF. The CDR3 coding sequence is TGTGCCAGCAGCTCCCAGACAGGGGGTAACTATGGCTACACCTTC. This chain connects TRBV7-3 to TRBJ1-2, with 9 nucleotides matching TRBD1. This CDR3 is built from 15 residues. V lost 4 bases and J lost 1; bases outside the gene matches: 4. Germline CDR1 and CDR2: SGHTA and FQGTGA.

V and J are TRBV7-9 and TRBJ2-7, with TRBD2 matching over 8 bases. CDR1 is SEHNR, CDR2 FQNEAQ, per germline (reference sequence). This CDR3 is 15 amino acids long. The V segment lost 11 bases and the J segment 5 bases; nucleotides outside the gene matches: 17. The CDR3, as DNA: TGTGCCGGGTCAGCTACGGAGGCGGGAGGTAACGAGCAGTACTTC. This codes for CAGSATEAGGNEQYF.

This rearrangement joins TRBV7-3 to TRBJ2-1, with 8 bases matching TRBD2. Trimming removed 1 base from V and 4 bases from J; junction bases left unmatched: 3. The length of the CDR3 is 15 residues. The germline V gene has CDR1 SGHTA and CDR2 FQGTGA. The CDR3 DNA sequence: TGTGCCAGCAGCTTAAACGGGGGGGAATACAATGAGCAGTTCTTC. Protein product: CASSLNGGEYNEQFF.

The rearrangement joins TRBV6-1 to TRBJ1-2; TRBD1 matches 9 bases. The germline CDR1 and CDR2 sequences are MNHNS and SASEGT. J lost 6 bases, V lost 3 bases, and 14 bases had no gene match. The CDR3 is 17 residues long. The CDR3 protein is CASSEEQGALRFDGYTF. CDR3 nucleotide sequence: TGTGCCAGCAGTGAGGAACAGGGGGCGCTCAGATTTGATGGCTACACCTTC.

This clone was seen once. The rearrangement joins TRBV19 to TRBJ2-2; no firm D call. Germline V lookup: CDR1 LNHDA, CDR2 SQIVND (reference sequence). V lost 3 bases and J 3 bases, leaving 5 bases between the germline ends. This CDR3 region has 13 residues. CDR3 amino acids: CASSIVYTGELFF. CDR3 in DNA: TGTGCCAGTAGTATCGTATACACCGGGGAGCTGTTTTTT.

The rearrangement joins TRBV7-3 to TRBJ2-1, with D uncertain. V was clipped by 6 bases and J by 5 bases, with 14 bases between them. Germline V gives CDR1 SGHTA, CDR2 FQGTGA. The CDR3 runs to 14 residues. The CDR3 protein is CASRINLRDNEQFF. The CDR3 DNA reads as TGTGCCAGCAGGATCAATTTACGGGACAATGAGCAGTTCTTC.

The chain is built from TRBV4-2 and TRBJ2-2, with TRBD2 matching 14 bases. Germline values: CDR1 LGHNA, CDR2 YNFKEQ. The CDR3 loop spans 16 amino acids. With 1 base clipped from V and 7 bases from J, the junction kept 2 bases outside the gene matches. CDR3 protein: CASSQGTSGGIGELFF. CDR3 DNA sequence: TGTGCCAGCAGCCAAGGGACTAGCGGGGGGATCGGGGAGCTGTTTTTT.

The chain has TRBV7-2 and TRBJ1-1; 7 bases map to TRBD1. CDR3 length: 13 residues. CDR1 SGHTA and CDR2 FQGNSA come from the germline V gene. The V and J ends lost 6 bases and 4 bases, in that order; junction bases with no gene match: 5. CDR3 region: CASRVDRTTEAFF. The CDR3 region has the DNA TGTGCCAGCAGGGTGGACAGGACCACTGAAGCTTTCTTT.

The chain is built from TRBV6-1 and TRBJ2-3, with TRBD1 identical over 7 bases. Germline values: CDR1 MNHNS, CDR2 SASEGT. V lost 1 base to trimming and J lost 5 bases; unmatched junction nucleotides: 3. The length of the CDR3 is 14 residues. In nucleotides, the CDR3 is TGTGCCAGCAGTGAAGGAGGGGGCGAAGATACGCAGTATTTT. This translates into CASSEGGGEDTQYF.

The gene calls are TRBV4-3 and TRBJ1-5; D ambiguous. The germline V gene encodes CDR1 LGHNA and CDR2 YSLEER. CDR3 length equals 14 residues. Trimming pared 0 bases from V and 6 bases from J, leaving 9 bases between. The CDR3 sequence: CASSQDPLVQPQHF. The CDR3 DNA reads as TGCGCCAGCAGCCAAGACCCCCTCGTTCAGCCCCAGCATTTT.

The table lists this clone with a count of one. The chain has TRBV18 and TRBJ2-6; TRBD1 agrees at 9 bases. The V gene's germline CDR1 is KGHSH and CDR2 LQKENI. With V trimmed by 6 bases and J by 2 bases, 5 bases remained unmatched. The CDR3 runs to 16 residues. The CDR3: CASSGQGNPGANVLTF. In DNA, the CDR3 is TGTGCCAGCTCGGGACAGGGTAATCCTGGGGCCAACGTCCTGACTTTC.

The gene calls are TRBV29-1 and TRBJ2-3; 9 bases line up with TRBD2. The CDR3 sequence is 17 residues long. Germline loops: CDR1 SQVTM, CDR2 ANQGSEA. The V and J ends lost 3 bases and 0 bases, in that order; junction bases with no gene match: 10. CDR3 protein: CSVDGGASGTSTDTQYF. The DNA of the CDR3 is TGCAGCGTTGACGGGGGGGCTAGCGGGACAAGCACAGATACGCAGTATTTT.

The chain has TRBV13 and TRBJ1-5, with 8 nucleotides matching TRBD1. The V gene end was trimmed by 4 bases and the J gene end by 2 bases; junction bases not matched to a gene: 1. Germline V CDR1 and CDR2: PRHDT, FYEKMQ (reference sequence). The CDR3 loop spans 14 amino acids. The CDR3 nucleotides are TGTGCCAGCAGCTCGGGACAGGGCAATCAGCCCCAGCATTTT. This sequence encodes CASSSGQGNQPQHF.

This chain uses TRBV29-1 with TRBJ1-3; D is undetermined. The V end lost 6 bases, the J end lost 4 bases, and 19 bases lay between the germline ends. Germline values: CDR1 SQVTM, CDR2 ANQGSEA. The length of the CDR3 is 15 residues. CDR3: CSVHAGPGRGNTIYF. Written as DNA, the CDR3 is TGCAGCGTCCACGCCGGGCCGGGAAGGGGAAACACCATATATTTT. Supplemented by reference TRBV29-1 and TRBJ1-3, the full variable domain reads SAVISQKPSRDICQRGTSLTIQCQVDSQVTMMFWYRQQPGQSLTLIATANQGSEATYESGFVIDKFPISRPNLTFSTLTVSNMSPEDSSIYLCSVHAGPGRGNTIYFGEGSWLTVV.

The V gene is TRBV4-1, the J gene TRBJ2-5; 8 bases agree with TRBD2. The V gene end was trimmed by 11 bases and the J gene end by 5 bases; junction bases not matched to a gene: 10. CDR3 length: 13 amino acids. The germline CDR1 and CDR2 sequences are MGHRA and YSYEKL. Here the CDR3 reads CARRRGGRETQYF. CDR3 coding DNA: TGCGCCCGCCGCCGGGGGGGCCGGGAGACCCAGTACTTC.

The V gene is TRBV7-8, the J gene TRBJ2-7; 12 nucleotides match TRBD2. The V segment lost 10 bases and the J segment 2 bases; nucleotides outside the gene matches: 3. In germline, CDR1 is SGHVS, CDR2 FQNEAQ. The CDR3 is 13 residues long. The CDR3 DNA follows: TGTGCCACCCGGACTAGCGGGACCTACGAGCAGTACTTC. This gives the protein CATRTSGTYEQYF.

The chain's CDR3 is CASSPRTSYQGKVYGYTF. The CDR3 nucleotides are TGCGCCAGCAGCCCCCGAACCTCCTATCAGGGCAAGGTCTATGGCTACACCTTC. V gene TRBV5-1 combines with J gene TRBJ1-2, with D maybe TRBD1 (5 bases). The CDR3 extends over 18 amino acids. Trimming shortened V by 4 bases and J by 4 bases, and 26 bases separated the two germline ends. Germline loops: CDR1 SGHRS, CDR2 YFSETQ.

This sequence joins TRBV7-7 and TRBJ2-1, with 13 nucleotides matching TRBD2. With 4 bases clipped from V and 8 bases from J, the junction kept 5 bases outside the gene matches. The CDR3 contains 15 residues. Germline-derived CDR1 and CDR2 are SSHAT and FNYEAQ (reference sequence). CDR3 residues: CASSSLAGGPDEQFF. The CDR3 DNA sequence: TGTGCCAGCAGCTCACTAGCGGGAGGGCCTGATGAGCAGTTCTTC.

This chain joins TRBV18 and TRBJ2-2; 7 positions match TRBD1. The junction had 2 bases not matched to a gene; V was cut back by 3 bases and J by 1 base. Looked up from germline, CDR1 is KGHSH and CDR2 is LQKENI. This CDR3 comprises 15 residues. The CDR3 sequence is CASSPGTENTGELFF. The CDR3 coding sequence is TGTGCCAGCTCACCGGGGACAGAGAACACCGGGGAGCTGTTTTTT.

This chain links TRBV6-5 with TRBJ1-1, with 7 nucleotides matching TRBD1. From germline, CDR1 is MNHEY and CDR2 SVGAGI. The CDR3 loop spans 13 amino acids. Trimming removed 8 bases from V and 6 bases from J; junction bases left unmatched: 9. The CDR3 region has the DNA TGTGCCAGCTCGCGACAGGGAATCGCTGAAGCTTTCTTT. This sequence encodes CASSRQGIAEAFF.

This sequence joins TRBV7-9 and TRBJ2-7; tentative D call: TRBD2 (5 bases). V lost 0 bases and J lost 0, with 9 bases in between. Germline values: CDR1 SEHNR, CDR2 FQNEAQ (reference sequence). The CDR3 has 15 residues. The CDR3 nucleotides read TGTGCCAGCAGCTTAGCGGGAGTCAGCTCCTACGAGCAGTACTTC. Its translation: CASSLAGVSSYEQYF.

This clone was detected once. The J gene is TRBJ2-3, the V gene TRBV24-1; the match to TRBD2 covers 8 bases. The V gene's germline CDR1 is KGHDR and CDR2 SFDVKD. J lost 0 bases, V lost 9 bases, and 4 bases had no gene match. This CDR3 comprises 14 residues. In DNA, the CDR3 is TGTGCCACCGGACTAGCTCACAGCACAGATACGCAGTATTTT. This sequence encodes CATGLAHSTDTQYF.

This chain connects TRBV6-5 to TRBJ2-2; 7 bases map to TRBD2. Germline-derived CDR1 and CDR2 are MNHEY and SVGAGI. With V trimmed by 7 bases and J by 4 bases, 6 bases remained unmatched. The CDR3 is made up of 14 amino acids. The CDR3 protein is CASKSGIGTGELFF. The DNA of the CDR3 is TGTGCCAGCAAAAGCGGGATTGGCACCGGGGAGCTGTTTTTT.

CDR3 region: CASSFRRGGSHNEQFF. CDR3 DNA: TGTGCCAGCAGCTTCCGGCGGGGGGGCAGTCACAATGAGCAGTTCTTC. This chain uses TRBV11-2 with TRBJ2-1, with 9 bases matching TRBD2. Unmatched junction bases numbered 8, after V lost 3 bases and J lost 5 bases. Germline CDR1 and CDR2: SGHAT and FQNNGV. This CDR3 region has 16 residues.

This chain joins TRBV28 and TRBJ2-1, with TRBD1 identical over 7 bases. The CDR3 spans 16 residues. Germline lookup yields CDR1 MDHEN and CDR2 SYDVKM. V dropped 5 bases and J dropped 0; count of bases not matched to a gene: 7. The chain's CDR3 is CASSAQGYPSYNEQFF. The CDR3 DNA reads TGTGCCAGCAGTGCACAGGGGTATCCCTCCTACAATGAGCAGTTCTTC.